The source of this T cell receptor beta chain is a study of T cell clonality in common variable immunodeficiency. Most patients and controls had Caucasian heritage. Turning to this clone: Its specificity is unknown. Coverage ceases 3 residues before the CDR3 finishes, and the germline J gene fills in the end.

Study-wide points: CVID subjects shared fewer TCRbeta clones than healthy controls did. Compared with healthy controls, CVID subjects showed increased TCRbeta clonality, mostly in about a third. Common variable immunodeficiency TCR beta sequences reportedly had fewer deletions and N-nucleotide insertions.

Libraries were prepared by immunoSEQ multiplex PCR; TCRdb keeps only in-frame clonotypes and omits some of them. The record shows around 40,000 clones for this sample, with no singletons present. Unmatched junction bases numbered 3, after V lost 1 base and J lost 2 bases. The CDR3 is 15 amino acids. In germline, CDR1 is SGHTA, CDR2 FQGNSA. V and J are TRBV7-2 and TRBJ2-3; TRBD1 aligns across 7 bases. This receptor was taken from a person between 18 and 69 years old in good health. The specimen was peripheral blood mononuclear cells. CDR3 DNA, as far as it was read: TGTGCCAGCAGCTTAGGGGGACAGTCCACAGATACG. Translating it yields CASSLGGQSTDT. The CDR3 in full is CASSLGGQSTDTQYF.